This is a list of T cell receptor beta chains from one sample in a study of T cell responses to AZD1222 COVID-19 vaccine. Assay: immunoSEQ multiplex PCR; the TCRdb copy retains only in-frame clones and omits some. This repertoire shows about 110,000 clones, around 93% found once; its top ten account for around 8.6%. Sequenced here: peripheral blood, sampled 28 days after the second AZD1222 dose. These receptors were obtained from an adult who received the AZD1222 COVID-19 vaccine. Each CDR3 is given with its conserved first and last residue. The order of the fields is J gene, clone size, V gene, D gene, CDR3 DNA, CDR3 protein. A D gene is named only where the DNA matches it firmly. Some rows mark clone size as missing; the rest say once, few, many or name a class of expanded clone.

>TRBJ2-7|NA|TRBV7-9|NA
TGTGCCAGCAGCCCTGAAGCAGTCTACGAGCAGTACTTC
CASSPEAVYEQYF
>TRBJ1-5|NA|TRBV28|NA
TGTGCCAGCAGTACGACATATCAGCCCCAGCATTTT
CASSTTYQPQHF
>TRBJ2-7|NA|TRBV5-1|NA
TGCGCCAGCAGCTTTGGAACCACCTACGAGCAGTACTTC
CASSFGTTYEQYF
>TRBJ2-1|NA|TRBV7-2|NA
TGTGCCAGCAGCCACATCATGAGCTCCTACAATGAGCAGTTCTTC
CASSHIMSSYNEQFF
>TRBJ1-2|NA|TRBV20-1|NA
TGCAGTGCTAGAGATCTCGATGGCTACACCTTC
CSARDLDGYTF
>TRBJ2-7|NA|TRBV10-3|TRBD1
TGTGCCATCAGGGATGGACAGGCCAGCTACGAGCAGTACTTC
CAIRDGQASYEQYF
>TRBJ2-5|NA|TRBV4-2|NA
TGTGCCAGCAGCCAAGACTGGGACTTTAAAGAGACCCAGTACTTC
CASSQDWDFKETQYF
>TRBJ1-6|NA|TRBV30|NA
TGTGCCTGGAACCGGGACTCCAGGGAGCCCCTCCACTTT
CAWNRDSREPLHF
>TRBJ2-2|NA|TRBV3-1/TRBV3-2|NA
TGTGCCAGCAGCCGTCCAGTAGGTACCGGGGAGCTGTTTTTT
CASSRPVGTGELFF
>TRBJ2-7|NA|TRBV10-2|NA
TGCGCCAGCAGTGAGCGGCCTTCCTACGAGCAGTACTTC
CASSERPSYEQYF
>TRBJ2-7|NA|TRBV5-4|NA
TGTGCCAGCAGCTTACTAGGAACCAGGGACCACGAGCAGTACTTC
CASSLLGTRDHEQYF
>TRBJ1-5|NA|TRBV6-2/TRBV6-3|NA
TGTGCCAGCAGTTACCCTGGGCCCCAGCATTTT
CASSYPGPQHF
>TRBJ2-3|NA|TRBV15|NA
TGTGCCACCAGCAGAGAACAGGCCGTCAGCACAGATACGCAGTATTTT
CATSREQAVSTDTQYF
>TRBJ2-5|NA|TRBV2|NA
TGTGCCAGTCGGGGTCCCCAGAAAGAGACCCAGTACTTC
CASRGPQKETQYF
>TRBJ2-3|NA|TRBV18|TRBD2
TGTGCCAGCTCACAAGGACTAGCGGGCACAGATACGCAGTATTTT
CASSQGLAGTDTQYF
>TRBJ2-3|NA|TRBV27|NA
TGTGCCAGCAGTTTTGGTCGTGGGGGGGGGCTAAACACAGATACGCAGTATTTT
CASSFGRGGGLNTDTQYF
>TRBJ1-3|NA|TRBV7-7|TRBD1
TGTGCCAGCAGCCAAGGGACCGGGACAGACACCATATATTTT
CASSQGTGTDTIYF
>TRBJ2-1|NA|TRBV6-5|TRBD2
TGTGCCAGCACCTCCCAGCGGGGGAGCAATGAGCAGTTCTTC
CASTSQRGSNEQFF
>TRBJ1-6|NA|TRBV19|NA
TGTGCCAGTAGTATAGGAAGTTCACCCCTCCACTTT
CASSIGSSPLHF
>TRBJ2-7|few|TRBV30|NA
TGTGCCTGGAGCCGGGACTACGAGCAGTACTTC
CAWSRDYEQYF
>TRBJ1-1|NA|TRBV18|NA
TGTGCCAGCTCACCACAGACAGAGAACACTGAAGCTTTCTTT
CASSPQTENTEAFF
>TRBJ2-5|NA|TRBV10-3|NA
TGTGCCATCAGGGACAGCACGGTAGAGACCCAGTACTTC
CAIRDSTVETQYF
>TRBJ2-7|NA|TRBV7-2|TRBD2
TGTGCCAGCAGCCCAGACGCGGGACTAGCGGGATTTGAGCAGTACTTC
CASSPDAGLAGFEQYF
>TRBJ1-2|NA|TRBV29-1|NA
TGCAGCGTTGATTCACCCCGTCTCTATGGCTACACCTTC
CSVDSPRLYGYTF
>TRBJ1-2|once|TRBV9|TRBD1
TGTGCCAGCAGCGTAGACCGGGACAGGGGATATGGCTACACCTTC
CASSVDRDRGYGYTF
>TRBJ1-2|NA|TRBV6-5|NA
TGTGCCAGCAGTTACTCTTCGAACTATGGCTACACCTTC
CASSYSSNYGYTF
>TRBJ1-3|NA|TRBV6-5|NA
TGTGCCAGCAGTTACAATCAAGGAAACACCATATATTTT
CASSYNQGNTIYF
>TRBJ2-3|NA|TRBV5-4|NA
TGTGCCAGCAGCTCTTGGACACATCAATTGGCCCTTGTTGGCACAGATACGCAGTATTTT
CASSSWTHQLALVGTDTQYF
>TRBJ2-5|NA|TRBV12-3/TRBV12-4|NA
TGTGCCAGCAGTCTGACGGCGGAAGAGACCCAGTACTTC
CASSLTAEETQYF
>TRBJ1-5|NA|TRBV28|NA
TGTGCCAGCAGTGTTGGTAATCAGCCCCAGCATTTT
CASSVGNQPQHF
>TRBJ2-5|NA|TRBV30|NA
TGTGCCTGGAGTCAACTAGAGGAGACCCAGTACTTC
CAWSQLEETQYF
>TRBJ2-7|NA|TRBV6-5|TRBD2
TGTGCCAGCAGTCGGACTAGCGGGAGCGAGCAGTACTTC
CASSRTSGSEQYF
>TRBJ2-7|NA|TRBV15|NA
TGTGCCACCAGCAGGGAAAGACAGGTGGCTTACGAGCAGTACTTC
CATSRERQVAYEQYF
>TRBJ1-2|NA|TRBV2|NA
TGTGCCAGCAGACAAAGGGCGAACTATGGCTACACCTTC
CASRQRANYGYTF
>TRBJ2-7|NA|TRBV10-2|NA
TGCGCCAGCAGTCTCAGGGGCCTGACTGAGCAGTACTTC
CASSLRGLTEQYF
>TRBJ1-1|NA|TRBV6-5|NA
TGTGCCAGCCGGACAGCCTTAGGCACTGAAGCTTTCTTT
CASRTALGTEAFF
>TRBJ2-7|NA|TRBV29-1|NA
TGCAGCGTCGGACAGAGACCCTACGAGCAGTACTTC
CSVGQRPYEQYF
>TRBJ1-6|NA|TRBV3-1/TRBV3-2|NA
TGTGCCAGCAGCCGTCCCGGGACATCACCCCTCCACTTT
CASSRPGTSPLHF
>TRBJ1-5|once|TRBV5-4|NA
TGTGCCAGCAGCCCGGGCCCGTCAGGGCAGCCCCAGCATTTT
CASSPGPSGQPQHF
>TRBJ2-3|NA|TRBV25-1|NA
TGTGCCAGCAGTGAAGTCGGAGATACGCAGTATTTT
CASSEVGDTQYF
>TRBJ1-4|NA|TRBV19|TRBD1
TGTGCCAGTAGTACCATCAGGGGGATTAATGAAAAACTGTTTTTT
CASSTIRGINEKLFF
>TRBJ1-2|NA|TRBV6-5|NA
TGTGCCAGCATAGGCTTTAGCGGCTATGGCTACACCTTC
CASIGFSGYGYTF
>TRBJ2-5|once|TRBV28|NA
TGTGCCAGCAGTTTCACGGGGGGACAGGAGACCCAGTACTTC
CASSFTGGQETQYF
>TRBJ2-2|NA|TRBV6-2/TRBV6-3|TRBD2
TGTGCCAGCAGTTACCGAAGAAGCGGGGGGCCCGGGGAGCTGTTTTTT
CASSYRRSGGPGELFF
>TRBJ2-3|NA|TRBV2|NA
TGTGCCAGCAGCGAGAGTCAAAGATTCCAGACTGGGTCAGATACGCAGTATTTT
CASSESQRFQTGSDTQYF
>TRBJ1-2|NA|TRBV19|NA
TGTGCCAGTAGTATTGGACAGACTAACTATGGCTACACCTTC
CASSIGQTNYGYTF
>TRBJ2-3|NA|TRBV15|TRBD1
TGTGCCACCAGCGGCGGTTACCCGACAGGGGATTTTGCAGATACGCAGTATTTT
CATSGGYPTGDFADTQYF